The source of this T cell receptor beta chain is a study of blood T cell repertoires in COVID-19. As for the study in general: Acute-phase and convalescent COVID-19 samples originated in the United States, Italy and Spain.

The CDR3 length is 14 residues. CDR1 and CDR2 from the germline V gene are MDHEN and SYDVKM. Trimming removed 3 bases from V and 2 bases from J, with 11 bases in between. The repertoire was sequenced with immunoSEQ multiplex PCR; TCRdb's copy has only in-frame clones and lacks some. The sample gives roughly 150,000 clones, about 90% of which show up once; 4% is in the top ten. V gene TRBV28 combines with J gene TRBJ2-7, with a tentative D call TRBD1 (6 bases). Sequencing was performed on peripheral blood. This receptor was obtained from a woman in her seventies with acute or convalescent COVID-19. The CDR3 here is CASSFPGQTYEQYF. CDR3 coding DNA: TGTGCCAGCAGTTTCCCCGGACAGACCTACGAGCAGTACTTC. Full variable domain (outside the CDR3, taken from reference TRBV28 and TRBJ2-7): DVKVTQSSRYLVKRTGEKVFLECVQDMDHENMFWYRQDPGLGLRLIYFSYDVKMKEKGDIPEGYSVSREKKERFSLILESASTNQTSMYLCASSFPGQTYEQYFGPGTRLTVT.